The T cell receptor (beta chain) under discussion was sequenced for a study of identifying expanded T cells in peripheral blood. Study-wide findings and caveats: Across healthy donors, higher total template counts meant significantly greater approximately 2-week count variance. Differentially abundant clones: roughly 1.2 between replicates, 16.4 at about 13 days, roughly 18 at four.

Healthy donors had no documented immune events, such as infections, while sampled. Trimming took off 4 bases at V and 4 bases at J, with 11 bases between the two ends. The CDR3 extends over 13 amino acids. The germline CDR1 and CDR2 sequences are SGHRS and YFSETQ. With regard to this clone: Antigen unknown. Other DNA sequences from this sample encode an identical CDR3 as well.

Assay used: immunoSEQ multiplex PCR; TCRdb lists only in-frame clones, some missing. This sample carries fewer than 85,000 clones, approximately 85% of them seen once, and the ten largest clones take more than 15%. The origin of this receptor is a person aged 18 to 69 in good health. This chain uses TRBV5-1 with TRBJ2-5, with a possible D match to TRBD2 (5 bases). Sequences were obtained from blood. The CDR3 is CASSPDGLETQYF. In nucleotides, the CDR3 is TGCGCCAGCAGCCCCGACGGACTAGAGACCCAGTACTTC.